This is a list of T cell receptor beta chains from one sample in a study of blood T cell repertoires in COVID-19. The table came from immunoSEQ multiplex PCR; TCRdb's copy has only in-frame clones and leaves some out. The sample shows 200,000 to 300,000 clones, 85% to 90% of them seen only once. The sequenced sample consisted of peripheral blood. Source of these receptors: a woman aged 55-70 years with COVID-19, enrolled during active disease. Both conserved end residues are part of each CDR3. D genes are given only for firm matches. The size entry is marked missing in some rows and otherwise reads once, few, many or a size class.

v_gene	len	d_gene	j_gene	abundance	CDR3nt	CDR3aa
TRBV30	15	.	TRBJ1-5	.	TGTGCCTGGAGTGGGGCCCGTTTCAGCAATCAGCCCCAGCATTTT	CAWSGARFSNQPQHF
TRBV7-8	16	.	TRBJ2-1	.	TGTGCCAGCAGCTTAGATGCTACGGGTTCCTACAATGAGCAGTTCTTC	CASSLDATGSYNEQFF
TRBV18	16	.	TRBJ2-1	.	TGTGCCAGCTCACCAGATGACTATTCCTCCTACAATGAGCAGTTCTTC	CASSPDDYSSYNEQFF
TRBV5-1	12	.	TRBJ2-1	.	TGCGCCAGCAGCCCACCCACAAATGAGCAGTTCTTC	CASSPPTNEQFF
TRBV12-3/TRBV12-4	11	.	TRBJ1-2	.	TGTGCCAGCAGTCAAAATTATGGCTACACCTTC	CASSQNYGYTF
TRBV10-3	14	TRBD2	TRBJ2-5	.	TGTGCCATCAGCCTAGCGGGAGGGCGGGAGACCCAGTACTTC	CAISLAGGRETQYF
TRBV2	12	.	TRBJ1-5	.	TGTGCCAGCAGTGATCCCGAGCAGCCCCAGCATTTT	CASSDPEQPQHF
TRBV6-5	15	TRBD2	TRBJ2-3	.	TGTGCCAGCAGGGGTATAGCGGGAGGTACAGATACGCAGTATTTT	CASRGIAGGTDTQYF
TRBV7-7	14	.	TRBJ1-1	.	TGTGCCAGCAGCCCACAGAGTGAGAACACTGAAGCTTTCTTT	CASSPQSENTEAFF
TRBV11-1	14	.	TRBJ1-1	.	TGTGCCAGCAGCTTTGTCCCGGGGGACACTGAAGCTTTCTTT	CASSFVPGDTEAFF
TRBV12-3/TRBV12-4	13	TRBD1	TRBJ1-2	.	TGTGCCAGCAGCACCGGGACAGGCTATGGCTACACCTTC	CASSTGTGYGYTF
TRBV19	15	TRBD2	TRBJ2-1	few	TGTGCCAGTAGTATAGCGAGCGGGGGTTTAGATGAGCAGTTCTTC	CASSIASGGLDEQFF
TRBV5-1	17	TRBD2	TRBJ2-2	once	TGCGCCAGCAGCTGGAATATAGCGGGAGGGCCGGCCGGGGAGCTGTTTTTT	CASSWNIAGGPAGELFF
TRBV28	15	.	TRBJ1-6	.	TGTGCCAGCACCATTGGAGGGGCTGGGGGTTCACCCCTCCACTTT	CASTIGGAGGSPLHF
TRBV5-1	15	TRBD1	TRBJ1-1	.	TGCGCCAGCAGCTCACGCGGGACAGAGAACACTGAAGCTTTCTTT	CASSSRGTENTEAFF
TRBV28	15	TRBD1	TRBJ2-7	.	TGTGCCCACTCCCGAGCCGGACAGGGGAATAGCGAGCAGTACTTC	CAHSRAGQGNSEQYF
TRBV11-2	15	TRBD2	TRBJ2-3	.	TGTGCCAGCAGCTCGGGGGGAATGGAAGCAGATACGCAGTATTTT	CASSSGGMEADTQYF
TRBV19	15	TRBD1	TRBJ2-5	.	TGTGCCAGTAGTATGTGGGACAGGGGAAAAGAGACCCAGTACTTC	CASSMWDRGKETQYF
TRBV30	12	.	TRBJ1-3	.	TGTGCCTGGAGCCACTCTGGAAACACCATATATTTT	CAWSHSGNTIYF
TRBV7-9	13	.	TRBJ1-1	.	TGTGCCAGCAGCTCCACCCAGGGCACTGAAGCTTTCTTT	CASSSTQGTEAFF
TRBV7-2	16	.	TRBJ1-3	once	TGTGCCAGCAGCTTAGAGCCAGGAATCTCTGGAAACACCATATATTTT	CASSLEPGISGNTIYF
TRBV25-1	17	TRBD2	TRBJ2-2	few	TGTGCCAGCAGTGAAGGACCGGGACTAGCGGGAGCCGGGGAGCTGTTTTTT	CASSEGPGLAGAGELFF
TRBV5-4	15	TRBD1	TRBJ1-1	.	TGTGCCAGCAGCACCGAGTCAGGGGGCATCACTGAAGCTTTCTTT	CASSTESGGITEAFF
TRBV11-2	15	TRBD2	TRBJ2-5	.	TGTGCCAGCAGCCCCCATAGCGGGAGGGGAGAGACCCAGTACTTC	CASSPHSGRGETQYF
TRBV25-1	13	TRBD1	TRBJ2-7	.	TGTGCCACCGGGGACAGGTACTCCTACGAGCAGTACTTC	CATGDRYSYEQYF
TRBV7-2	15	.	TRBJ2-2	few	TGTGCCAGCAGCTTTTACGGACAGAACACCGGGGAGCTGTTTTTT	CASSFYGQNTGELFF
TRBV6-2/TRBV6-3	18	.	TRBJ2-3	.	TGTGCCAGCAGTTACGACGGGGTCGGTGTTAGCGGCACAGATACGCAGTATTTT	CASSYDGVGVSGTDTQYF
TRBV7-9	15	.	TRBJ1-3	.	TGTGCCAGCAGCTTAGGGGGCAGCTCTGGAAACACCATATATTTT	CASSLGGSSGNTIYF
TRBV7-9	15	TRBD1	TRBJ2-3	.	TGTGCCAGCAGTCTCGGCGGGACAGGGATAGATACGCAGTATTTT	CASSLGGTGIDTQYF
TRBV19	14	.	TRBJ1-2	.	TGTGCCACCAGGGTGAGAGAACAGGCCTATGGCTACACCTTC	CATRVREQAYGYTF
TRBV21-1	15	.	TRBJ2-1	.	TGTGCCAGCAGCAAGTGTCCGGGAATTTACAATGAGCAGTTCTTC	CASSKCPGIYNEQFF
TRBV14	15	TRBD1	TRBJ2-5	few	TGTGCCAGCAGCCAAGGGGGGACAGGACAAGAGACCCAGTACTTC	CASSQGGTGQETQYF
TRBV7-8	14	.	TRBJ2-3	.	TGTGCCAGCAGCTTAGCGGGAGAATGGGATACGCAGTATTTT	CASSLAGEWDTQYF
TRBV5-4	15	TRBD1	TRBJ1-6	.	TGTGCCAGCAGCTTGGGGACAGGGAGTAATTCACCCCTCCACTTT	CASSLGTGSNSPLHF
TRBV18	14	.	TRBJ2-2	.	TGTGCCAGCTCACGCCGGCCTAGCCCCGGGGAGCTGTTTTTT	CASSRRPSPGELFF
TRBV29-1	17	TRBD2	TRBJ2-7	.	TGCAGCGTTGAATCCGCAGGTACGGAGCGGGGCCTCTACGAGCAGTACTTC	CSVESAGTERGLYEQYF
TRBV29-1	14	.	TRBJ2-2	once	TGCAGCGTTGAAGAAGGGAGAAAGCCCGGGGAGCTGTTTTTT	CSVEEGRKPGELFF
TRBV19	14	.	TRBJ2-5	.	TGTGCCAGTAGGCCTACCGGGTCGGGGGAGACCCAGTACTTC	CASRPTGSGETQYF
TRBV5-1	15	TRBD2	TRBJ2-7	.	TGCGCCAGCAGCTTGGTGGGGAGGGCCGCCTACGAGCAGTACTTC	CASSLVGRAAYEQYF
TRBV12-3/TRBV12-4	13	TRBD1	TRBJ1-2	.	TGTGCCAGCAGTTTAGGGACAGGCAATGGCTACACCTTC	CASSLGTGNGYTF
TRBV30	12	.	TRBJ1-2	.	TGTGCCTGGAGGTCAGGGGTGGGTGGCTACACCTTC	CAWRSGVGGYTF
TRBV19	16	.	TRBJ2-3	once	TGTGCCAGTAGTAACCCAGACAGGTTCCAACTAGATACGCAGTATTTT	CASSNPDRFQLDTQYF
TRBV28	12	TRBD1	TRBJ2-7	.	TGTGCCAGCAAGACAGGGGGGTACGAGCAGTACTTC	CASKTGGYEQYF
TRBV18	14	TRBD1	TRBJ2-7	.	TGTGCCAGCTCATTAGACAGGGTGTCCTACGAGCAGTACTTC	CASSLDRVSYEQYF
TRBV5-1	14	TRBD1	TRBJ1-1	.	TGCGCCAGCAGCGGCGAACAGGGGGGCACTGAAGCTTTCTTT	CASSGEQGGTEAFF
TRBV10-2	12	.	TRBJ1-2	.	TGCGCCAGCAACCCAGGGGACTATGGCTACACCTTC	CASNPGDYGYTF
TRBV13	15	TRBD1	TRBJ2-5	.	TGTGCCAGCAGCTTTGGGGACAGCAGACAAGAGACCCAGTACTTC	CASSFGDSRQETQYF
TRBV28	11	.	TRBJ2-7	.	TGTGCCAGCAAGAGGTTTTACGAGCAGTACTTC	CASKRFYEQYF